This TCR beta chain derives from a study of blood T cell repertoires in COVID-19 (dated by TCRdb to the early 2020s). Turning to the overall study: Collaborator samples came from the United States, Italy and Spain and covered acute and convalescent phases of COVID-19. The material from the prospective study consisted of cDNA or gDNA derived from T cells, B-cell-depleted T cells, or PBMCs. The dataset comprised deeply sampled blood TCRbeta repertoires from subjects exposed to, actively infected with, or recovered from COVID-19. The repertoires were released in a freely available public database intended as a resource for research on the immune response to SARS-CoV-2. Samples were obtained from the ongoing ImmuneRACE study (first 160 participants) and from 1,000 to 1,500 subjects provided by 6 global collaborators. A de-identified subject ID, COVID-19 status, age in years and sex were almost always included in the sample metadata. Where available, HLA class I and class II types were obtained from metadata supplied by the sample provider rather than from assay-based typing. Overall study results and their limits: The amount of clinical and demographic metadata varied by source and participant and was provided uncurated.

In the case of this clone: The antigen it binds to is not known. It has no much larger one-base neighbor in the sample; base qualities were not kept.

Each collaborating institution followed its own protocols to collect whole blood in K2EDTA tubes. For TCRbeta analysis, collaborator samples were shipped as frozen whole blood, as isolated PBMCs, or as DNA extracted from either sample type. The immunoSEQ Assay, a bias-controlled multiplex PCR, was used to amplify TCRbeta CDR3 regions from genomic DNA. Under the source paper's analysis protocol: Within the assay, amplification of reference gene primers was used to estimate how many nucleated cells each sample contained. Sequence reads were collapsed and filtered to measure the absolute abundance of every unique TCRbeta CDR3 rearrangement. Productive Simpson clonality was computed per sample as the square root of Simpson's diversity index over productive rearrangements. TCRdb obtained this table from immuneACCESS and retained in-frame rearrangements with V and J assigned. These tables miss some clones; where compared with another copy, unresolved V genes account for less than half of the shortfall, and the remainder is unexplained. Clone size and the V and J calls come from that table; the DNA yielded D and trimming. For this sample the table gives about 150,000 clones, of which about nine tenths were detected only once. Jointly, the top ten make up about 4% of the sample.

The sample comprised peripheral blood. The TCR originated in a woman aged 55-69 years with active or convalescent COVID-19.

The DNA sequence is TGTGCCAGCTCACCAACCCATCAAGACAACTCTGGAAACACCATATATTTT. This sequence encodes CASSPTHQDNSGNTIYF. Recombination joined TRBV18 with TRBJ1-3, with the D gene not clear enough to name. In the germline V gene, CDR1 corresponds to KGHSH and CDR2 to LQKENI. Taken from cysteine to phenylalanine, the CDR3 has 17 residues. Only CDR3 DNA remains: 51 bases, in frame from the first base. V loses 2 bases, J loses 0 bases, and the germline ends lie 14 bases apart.